The 32 T cell receptor beta chains below all came from one sample that was sequenced in a study of control samples from healthy donors and cancer patients. TCRdb's table, derived via immunoSEQ multiplex PCR, lists solely in-frame clones and lacks some. There are tens of thousands of clones in the sample; around nine tenths occur only once, and roughly 6% lies in the top ten. Sequenced material: PBMCs. These TCRs come from a man in his 60s with colorectal cancer.

Comment on this clone: Other nucleotide sequences from this sample produce the same CDR3. The chain couples TRBV11-2 to TRBJ2-5; D may be TRBD1 (6 bases). From germline, CDR1 is SGHAT and CDR2 FQNNGV. The CDR3 totals 14 residues. Trimming left V 5 bases short and J 2 bases short, with 12 bases between. CDR3: CASSRGQLQETQYF. In DNA form, the CDR3 reads TGTGCCAGCAGCCGAGGACAGCTTCAAGAGACCCAGTACTTC.

This chain connects TRBV6-5 to TRBJ1-4, with a possible D match to TRBD1 (5 bases). CDR1 and CDR2 from the germline V gene are MNHEY and SVGAGI. The CDR3 is 15 residues long. The V end was cut by 2 bases, the J end by 4 bases, with 11 bases between. As DNA, the CDR3 is TGTGCCAGCAGTTACGGGTCAGGGTTTAATGAAAAACTGTTTTTT. This encodes CASSYGSGFNEKLFF.

This clone was recorded only once. The chain carries TRBV11-3 and TRBJ2-7; D is uncertain. Germline lookup yields CDR1 SGHNT and CDR2 YENEEA. This CDR3 spans 14 amino acids. Trimming left V 5 bases short and J 2 bases short, with 13 bases between. CDR3 sequence: CASSTEQAAYEQYF. As DNA, the CDR3 is TGTGCCAGCAGCACCGAGCAGGCGGCCTACGAGCAGTACTTC.

The chain combines TRBV6-4 with TRBJ1-6; possible D gene TRBD1, 5 bases. Trimming took off 8 bases at V and 7 bases at J, with 15 bases between the two ends. The germline V gene encodes CDR1 MRHNA and CDR2 SNTAGT. This CDR3 contains 14 residues. CDR3 amino acids: CASQSDPGNSPLHF. The DNA of the CDR3 is TGTGCCAGCCAGTCGGACCCAGGGAATTCACCCCTCCACTTT.

The genes are TRBV29-1 and TRBJ2-2; possible D gene TRBD2, 7 bases. There are 15 residues in the CDR3. CDR1 SQVTM and CDR2 ANQGSEA come from the germline V gene. V lost 6 bases to trimming and J lost 6 bases, with 20 bases between them. Here the CDR3 reads CSVTKGGASSGELFF. DNA for the CDR3: TGCAGCGTCACAAAAGGGGGGGCGAGTTCCGGGGAGCTGTTTTTT.

The genes are TRBV5-8 and TRBJ1-1, with TRBD1 matching 8 bases. The J segment lost 1 base and the V segment lost 4 bases, leaving 6 bases of the junction unmatched. Germline loops: CDR1 SGHTS, CDR2 YDEGEE. The CDR3 is 15 residues long. The CDR3 spells CASSAGQGPNTEAFF. The CDR3, as DNA: TGTGCCAGCAGCGCCGGACAGGGTCCGAACACTGAAGCTTTCTTT.

Notes on this clone: An end of the junction does not agree with germline; a read error may underlie this. Other DNA sequences of this sample code for an identical CDR3. V is TRBV6-2 or TRBV6-3 and J is TRBJ2-7, with 11 bases aligning to TRBD1. Per germline, CDR1 MNHEY and CDR2 SVGEGT. The CDR3 has 15 amino acids. As DNA, the CDR3 is TGCGCCAGCAGTCTTTCGGGACAGGGGGTCCACGAGCAGTACTTC. As protein: CASSLSGQGVHEQYF.

This clone turned up a few times. V and J are TRBV6-5 and TRBJ1-6, with 7 bases aligning to TRBD1. The CDR3 spans 14 residues. V was clipped by 6 bases and J by 7 bases; unmatched bases: 6. CDR1 and CDR2 (germline): MNHEY, SVGAGI. The CDR3 loop is CASRTDRVNSPLHF. CDR3 DNA: TGTGCCAGCAGAACCGACAGGGTAAATTCACCCCTCCACTTT.

The chain employs TRBV20-1 and TRBJ1-2; D possibly corresponds to TRBD1 (5 bases). The CDR3 has 11 residues. Deletions cut 5 bases from V and 4 bases from J, with 8 bases between. Germline-derived CDR1 and CDR2 are DFQATT and SNEGSKA (reference sequence). CDR3 residues: CSARTSYGYTF. CDR3 DNA: TGCAGTGCTCGGACATCCTATGGCTACACCTTC.

This chain links TRBV5-1 with TRBJ2-5; D tentatively reads TRBD1 or TRBD2 (5 bases each). This CDR3 is built from 15 residues. Trimming took 3 bases from V and 0 from J, leaving 12 bases between them. Germline CDR1 and CDR2: SGHRS and YFSETQ. CDR3: CASSSGGGYQETQYF. In nucleotides, the CDR3 is TGCGCCAGCAGCTCCGGTGGGGGATACCAAGAGACCCAGTACTTC.

This clone has just one count. The genes are TRBV28 and TRBJ1-1; D is unclear. This CDR3 comprises 11 residues. Trimming shortened V by 3 bases and J by 9 bases, and 8 bases separated the two germline ends. CDR1 MDHEN and CDR2 SYDVKM come from the germline V gene. CDR3 DNA: TGTGCCAGCAGTTTTTATAGTCAAGCTTTCTTT. It is translated as CASSFYSQAFF.

The CDR3: CSVEMGLRGRVGMNTEAFF. The CDR3 nucleotides read TGCAGCGTTGAAATGGGCCTCAGGGGGCGAGTGGGCATGAACACTGAAGCTTTCTTT. The J gene is TRBJ1-1, the V gene TRBV29-1, with 8 bases matching TRBD1. The CDR3 consists of 19 residues. Germline CDR1 and CDR2: SQVTM and ANQGSEA. Trimming cost V 2 bases and J 0 bases; bases outside gene matches: 17.

V is TRBV7-9 and J is TRBJ2-3; D perhaps matches TRBD1 (6 bases). The CDR3 runs 14 residues. V was trimmed by 5 bases and J by 4 bases, leaving 13 bases between them. Germline CDR1 reads SEHNR; CDR2 reads FQNEAQ (reference sequence). CDR3 in amino acids: CASSHTGRADTQYF. The CDR3 nucleotides are TGTGCCAGCAGCCATACAGGGCGGGCAGATACGCAGTATTTT.

The rearrangement links TRBV28 to TRBJ1-3, with TRBD1 matching 10 bases. This CDR3 is 16 amino acids long. The ends lost 1 base at V and 2 bases at J; junction bases unmatched: 2. Germline values: CDR1 MDHEN, CDR2 SYDVKM. The CDR3 is CASSLSGTGAGNTIYF. Written as DNA, the CDR3 is TGTGCCAGCAGTTTATCTGGGACAGGGGCTGGAAACACCATATATTTT.

V and J are TRBV4-1 and TRBJ1-4, with D perhaps TRBD1 (6 bases). The germline V and J ends were trimmed by 4 bases and 0 bases, with 21 bases remaining between them. CDR3 length: 19 amino acids. From germline, CDR1 is MGHRA and CDR2 YSYEKL. This chain's CDR3 is CASSPLRGSPIATNEKLFF. CDR3 DNA: TGCGCCAGCAGCCCGCTAAGGGGGAGCCCCATTGCAACTAATGAAAAACTGTTTTTT.

The gene calls are TRBV19 and TRBJ2-5; TRBD1 is a possible D gene (6 bases). Germline CDR1 LNHDA, CDR2 SQIVND (reference sequence). V dropped 6 bases and J dropped 3 bases, with 20 bases sitting between them. The CDR3 sequence is 16 residues long. The CDR3 bases are TGTGCCAGTAGAGAGGGGGTGTGGGCCGGCGAAGAGACCCAGTACTTC. It is translated as CASREGVWAGEETQYF.

This chain links TRBV4-1 with TRBJ1-5; tentatively, D is TRBD1 (6 bases). V lost 0 bases and J lost 9, with 15 bases in between. The CDR3 runs to 15 residues. Germline-derived CDR1 and CDR2 are MGHRA and YSYEKL. CDR3 coding DNA: TGCGCCAGCAGCCAAGATGGGGGGGGCCGTCTGCCCCAGCATTTT. Protein sequence: CASSQDGGGRLPQHF.

The CDR3 region has the DNA TGTGCCAGCAGTTCTCAACTAGCGGGGTTTCTCGGGGAGCTGTTTTTT. As protein: CASSSQLAGFLGELFF. The chain joins TRBV27 to TRBJ2-2; 10 bases agree with TRBD2. V was clipped by 4 bases and J by 7 bases; unmatched bases: 9. Germline loops: CDR1 MNHEY, CDR2 SMNVEV (reference sequence). The CDR3 has 16 amino acids.

The CDR3 sequence is CASRLYGSTDTQYF. CDR3 nucleotides: TGTGCCAGCAGGCTCTACGGGAGCACAGATACGCAGTATTTT. The genes are TRBV6-5 and TRBJ2-3; D gene uncertain. Germline loops: CDR1 MNHEY, CDR2 SVGAGI. V was cut by 6 bases and J by 0 bases, with 10 bases left in between. The CDR3 is made up of 14 amino acids.

This sequence joins TRBV11-2 and TRBJ2-7; D call uncertain. The V gene lost 1 base and the J gene lost 2 bases, with 12 bases spanning the gap. This CDR3 has 15 residues. The germline gives CDR1 SGHAT, CDR2 FQNNGV. The CDR3 sequence: CASSLVTHRPYEQYF. CDR3 DNA sequence: TGTGCCAGCAGCTTAGTTACCCACCGACCCTACGAGCAGTACTTC.

The V call is TRBV7-2, the J call TRBJ1-2; unclear D gene. V was clipped by 5 bases and J by 8 bases, with 15 bases between them. This CDR3 has 13 residues. Germline lookup yields CDR1 SGHTA and CDR2 FQGNSA. In DNA, the CDR3 is TGTGCCAGCAGCCTGGACGCGGCCGGGGGCTACACCTTC. It yields the protein CASSLDAAGGYTF.

The rearrangement joins TRBV5-1 to TRBJ1-4; possibly TRBD1 for D (6 bases). The CDR3 extends over 14 amino acids. The germline V and J ends were trimmed by 4 bases and 8 bases, with 15 bases remaining between them. The germline V gene has CDR1 SGHRS and CDR2 YFSETQ. The CDR3 region is CASSGGPSGEKLFF. CDR3 DNA: TGCGCCAGCAGCGGGGGCCCATCGGGGGAAAAACTGTTTTTT.

This chain joins TRBV11-3 and TRBJ2-5; TRBD2 matches 8 bases. The CDR3 contains 15 residues. J lost 2 bases, V lost 5 bases, and 7 bases had no gene match. Per the germline V gene, CDR1 is SGHNT and CDR2 is YENEEA. CDR3 sequence: CASSRGGPKQETQYF. In DNA form, the CDR3 reads TGTGCCAGCAGCCGGGGGGGCCCGAAACAAGAGACCCAGTACTTC.

The chain is built from TRBV3-1 (or the pseudogene TRBV3-2) and TRBJ2-7, with D perhaps matching TRBD1 (5 bases). The CDR3 is made up of 12 amino acids. Trimming took 4 bases from V and 4 from J, leaving 8 bases between them. Germline lookup yields CDR1 LGHDT and CDR2 YNNKEL (reference sequence). CDR3 coding DNA: TGTGCCAGCAGCCCCCAGGGATACGAGCAGTACTTC. Residues: CASSPQGYEQYF.

Only one count was recorded for this clone. The chain carries TRBV9 and TRBJ2-5; weak D call: TRBD2 (7 bases). V was cut by 4 bases and J by 2 bases, with 18 bases left in between. The V gene's germline CDR1 is SGDLS and CDR2 YYNGEE. This CDR3 region has 16 residues. DNA of the CDR3: TGTGCCAGCAGCCCTGGGAGGGGGGCTCGGCAAGAGACCCAGTACTTC. Translating gives CASSPGRGARQETQYF.

The CDR3 loop is CASSPPSITEAFF. The CDR3 DNA reads as TGTGCCAGCAGCCCACCCAGTATCACTGAAGCTTTCTTT. The chain joins TRBV9 to TRBJ1-1, with D uncertain. Germline V gene data show CDR1 as SGDLS and CDR2 as YYNGEE. V was clipped by 4 bases and J by 4 bases, with 11 bases between them. The CDR3 runs to 13 residues.

J is TRBJ2-2 and V is TRBV28; possibly TRBD1 for D (5 bases). Trimming took 10 bases from V and 2 from J, leaving 20 bases between them. Germline lookup yields CDR1 MDHEN and CDR2 SYDVKM. This CDR3 has 16 amino acids. CDR3 loop: CAIQSRAWFNTGELFF. CDR3 DNA: TGTGCCATCCAGAGCAGGGCTTGGTTCAACACCGGGGAGCTGTTTTTT.

The rearrangement uses TRBV11-2 and TRBJ2-3; D possibly uses TRBD1 or TRBD2 (5 bases each). Germline loops: CDR1 SGHAT, CDR2 FQNNGV. Trimming took 5 bases from V and 0 from J, leaving 15 bases between them. The CDR3 length is 16 residues. CDR3 in amino acids: CASSPDGARSTDTQYF. The CDR3 bases are TGTGCCAGCAGCCCCGACGGGGCTAGGAGCACAGATACGCAGTATTTT.

The V call is TRBV11-2, the J call TRBJ2-3, with 12 nucleotides matching TRBD2. The CDR3 runs to 16 residues. Losses at the gene ends were 3 bases for V and 5 bases for J; bases not matched to a gene: 6. Germline-derived CDR1 and CDR2 are SGHAT and FQNNGV. The CDR3: CASSFASGGAIDTQYF. CDR3 in DNA: TGTGCCAGCAGCTTCGCTAGCGGGGGGGCAATAGATACGCAGTATTTT.

The V call is TRBV3-1 (or the pseudogene TRBV3-2), the J call TRBJ1-2; D gene unclear. The length of the CDR3 is 12 residues. Germline V CDR1 and CDR2: LGHDT, YNNKEL (reference sequence). V was shortened by 1 base and J by 7 bases, with 7 bases between the two germline ends. As DNA, the CDR3 is TGTGCCAGCAGCCAAGCCTATAGTGGCTACACCTTC. Protein sequence: CASSQAYSGYTF.

The chain couples TRBV5-1 to TRBJ2-2, with D unclear. Germline CDR1 and CDR2: SGHRS and YFSETQ. V was shortened by 3 bases and J by 2 bases, with 14 bases between the two germline ends. The CDR3 sequence is 16 residues long. CDR3 sequence reads: CASSWYLLGNTGELFF. CDR3 DNA: TGCGCCAGCAGCTGGTATTTATTAGGAAACACCGGGGAGCTGTTTTTT.

V gene TRBV27 combines with J gene TRBJ2-7; the match to TRBD2 covers 8 bases. Germline loops: CDR1 MNHEY, CDR2 SMNVEV (reference sequence). V lost 6 bases to trimming and J lost 6 bases; unmatched junction nucleotides: 22. The CDR3 length is 18 residues. The CDR3 is CASRMGATSGLLGGEQYF. The CDR3 DNA follows: TGTGCCAGCAGGATGGGGGCCACTAGCGGACTCCTGGGGGGCGAGCAGTACTTC.